This T cell receptor beta chain is from a study of neurological immune-mediated disorders. Study-level points and caveats: Patients with HTLV-1-associated myelopathy showed the most TCR clonal expansion. Those with multiple sclerosis showed the least, falling below healthy controls. TCR-beta repertoires seemed private in all groups, with no expanded CDR3 amino acid sequences shared.

V dropped 3 bases and J dropped 4; count of bases not matched to a gene: 9. The CDR3 is 15 residues long. From germline, CDR1 is MGHDK and CDR2 SYGVNS. The sample holds many counts of this clonotype. The antigen is undetermined. With 10-nucleotide random UMIs included, cDNA was synthesized by 5'RACE. Per sequencing run, 15-18 subjects together gave over 180 million TCR-beta sequences. TCRdb re-analysed the 5' RACE reads in MiXCR, keeping a single row per CDR3 protein. The sample lists approximately 46,000 distinct CDR3 sequences, 10% to 13% occurring once. The specimen sequenced was PBMCs. This TCR was sampled from a man in his sixties or seventies with HTLV-1-associated myelopathy (HAM/TSP). This chain uses TRBV25-1 with TRBJ2-7; 7 bases align to TRBD1. The chain's CDR3 is CASSDPLGTAYEQYF. DNA for the CDR3: TGTGCCAGCAGTGATCCCCTCGGGACAGCGTACGAGCAGTACTTC.